The clone carrying this T cell receptor (beta chain) was seen once. V shed 8 bases, J shed 5 bases, and the junction held 8 bases outside the gene matches. Germline V lookup: CDR1 MDHEN, CDR2 SYDVKM. CDR3 size: 14 residues. Some clones are missing from TCRdb's copy, which holds only in-frame ones; the method was immunoSEQ multiplex PCR. This sample has some 340,000 clones; more than 90% occur once, and the top ten carry about 4%. This entry comes from a study of blood T cell repertoires in COVID-19. Study-wide context: PBMCs, B-cell-depleted T cells, or T cells provided the cDNA or gDNA that made up the material.

Across under 25 US areas, participants ranged in age from about 18 to 90 years. Membership in each cohort depended on participant-reported clinical history. The rearrangement uses TRBV28 and TRBJ2-7, with 11 bases lining up with TRBD1. Material: PBMCs or T cells enriched from blood (not recorded which). This TCR derives from a woman under 40 who had been exposed to COVID-19. The CDR3 is CASGGDRGTHEQYF. The CDR3, as DNA: TGTGCCAGCGGTGGGGACAGGGGGACCCACGAGCAGTACTTC.